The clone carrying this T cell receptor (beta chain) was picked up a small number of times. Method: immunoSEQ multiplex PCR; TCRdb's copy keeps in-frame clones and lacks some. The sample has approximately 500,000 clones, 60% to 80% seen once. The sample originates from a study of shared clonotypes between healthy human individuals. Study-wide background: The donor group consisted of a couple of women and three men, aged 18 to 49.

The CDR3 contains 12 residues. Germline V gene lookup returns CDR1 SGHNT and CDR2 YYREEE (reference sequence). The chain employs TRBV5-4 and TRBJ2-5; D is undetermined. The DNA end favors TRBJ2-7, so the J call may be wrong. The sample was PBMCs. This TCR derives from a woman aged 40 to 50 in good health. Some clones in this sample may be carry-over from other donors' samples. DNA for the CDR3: TGTGCCAGCAGCTATGGAGTCTACGAGCAGTACTTC. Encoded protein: CASSYGVYEQYF.